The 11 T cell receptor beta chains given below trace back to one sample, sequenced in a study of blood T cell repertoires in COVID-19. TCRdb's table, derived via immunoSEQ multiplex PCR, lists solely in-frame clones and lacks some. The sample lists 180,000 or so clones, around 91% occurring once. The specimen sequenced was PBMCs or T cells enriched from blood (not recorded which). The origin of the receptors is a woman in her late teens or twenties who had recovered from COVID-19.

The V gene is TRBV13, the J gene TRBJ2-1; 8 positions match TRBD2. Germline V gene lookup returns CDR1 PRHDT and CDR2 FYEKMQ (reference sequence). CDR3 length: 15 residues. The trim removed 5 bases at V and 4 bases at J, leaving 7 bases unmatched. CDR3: CASSPTSGAYNEQFF. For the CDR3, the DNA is TGTGCCAGCAGCCCTACTAGCGGAGCTTACAATGAGCAGTTCTTC.

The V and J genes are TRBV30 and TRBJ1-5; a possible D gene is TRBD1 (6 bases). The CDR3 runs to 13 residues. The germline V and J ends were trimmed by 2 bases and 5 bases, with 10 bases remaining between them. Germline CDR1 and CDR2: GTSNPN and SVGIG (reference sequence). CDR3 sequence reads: CAWSNRDDQPQHF. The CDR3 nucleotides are TGTGCCTGGAGTAACAGGGATGATCAGCCCCAGCATTTT.

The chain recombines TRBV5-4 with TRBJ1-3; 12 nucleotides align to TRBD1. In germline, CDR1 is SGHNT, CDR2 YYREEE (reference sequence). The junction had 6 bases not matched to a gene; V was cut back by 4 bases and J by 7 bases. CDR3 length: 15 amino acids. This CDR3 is CASSPGDRGLNTIYF. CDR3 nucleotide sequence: TGTGCCAGCAGCCCTGGGGACAGGGGGCTTAACACCATATATTTT.

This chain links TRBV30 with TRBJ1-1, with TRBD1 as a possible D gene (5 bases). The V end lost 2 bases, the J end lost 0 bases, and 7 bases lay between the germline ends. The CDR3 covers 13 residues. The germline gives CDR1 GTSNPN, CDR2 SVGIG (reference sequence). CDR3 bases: TGTGCCTGGAGTCTGACAGTGAACACTGAAGCTTTCTTT. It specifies CAWSLTVNTEAFF.

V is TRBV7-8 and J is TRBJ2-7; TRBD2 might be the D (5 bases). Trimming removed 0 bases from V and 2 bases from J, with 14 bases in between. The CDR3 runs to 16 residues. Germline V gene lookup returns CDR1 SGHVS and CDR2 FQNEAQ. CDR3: CASSLASLAVTYEQYF. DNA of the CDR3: TGTGCCAGCAGCTTAGCGTCTCTAGCAGTCACCTACGAGCAGTACTTC.

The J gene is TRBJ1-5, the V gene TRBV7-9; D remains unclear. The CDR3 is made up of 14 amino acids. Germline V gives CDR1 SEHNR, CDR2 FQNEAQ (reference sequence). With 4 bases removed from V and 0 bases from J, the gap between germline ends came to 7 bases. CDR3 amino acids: CASSSDYSNQPQHF. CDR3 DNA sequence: TGTGCCAGCAGCTCTGACTATAGCAATCAGCCCCAGCATTTT.

The CDR3 nucleotides read TGTGCCAGCAGTTCGTTTGGAGGGGTCGGTGAAGCTTTCTTT. Residues: CASSSFGGVGEAFF. V is TRBV27 and J is TRBJ1-1, with a weak D call TRBD1 (5 bases). Deletions cut 4 bases from V and 7 bases from J, with 16 bases between. Germline-derived CDR1 and CDR2 are MNHEY and SMNVEV (reference sequence). The CDR3 extends over 14 amino acids.

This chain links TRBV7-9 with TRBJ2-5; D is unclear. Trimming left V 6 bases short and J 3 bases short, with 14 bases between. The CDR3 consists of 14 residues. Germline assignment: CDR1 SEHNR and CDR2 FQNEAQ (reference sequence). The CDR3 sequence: CASRSERAKETQYF. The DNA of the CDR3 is TGTGCCAGCAGATCAGAGCGAGCGAAAGAGACCCAGTACTTC.

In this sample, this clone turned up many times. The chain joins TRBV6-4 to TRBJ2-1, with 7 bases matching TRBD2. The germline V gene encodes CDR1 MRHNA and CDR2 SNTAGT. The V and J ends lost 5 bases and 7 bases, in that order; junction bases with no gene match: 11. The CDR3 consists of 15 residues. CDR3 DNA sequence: TGTGCCAGCAGTCATACGGGGGAGGGTGTAAATGAGCAGTTCTTC. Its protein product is CASSHTGEGVNEQFF.

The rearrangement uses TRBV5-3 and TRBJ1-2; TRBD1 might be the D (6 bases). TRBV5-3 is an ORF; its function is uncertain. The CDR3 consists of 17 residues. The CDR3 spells CASGWGTPTLLNYGYTF. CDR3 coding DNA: TGTGCTTCCGGGTGGGGGACACCGACCCTACTTAACTATGGCTACACCTTC.

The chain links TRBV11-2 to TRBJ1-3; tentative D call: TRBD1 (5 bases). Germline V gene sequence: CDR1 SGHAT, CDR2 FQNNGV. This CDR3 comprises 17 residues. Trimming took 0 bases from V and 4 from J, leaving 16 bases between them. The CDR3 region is CASSLDDAGGSGNTIYF. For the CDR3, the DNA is TGTGCCAGCAGCTTAGATGACGCGGGGGGATCAGGAAACACCATATATTTT.